Following are 22 T cell receptor beta chains from one sample sequenced in a study of blood T cell repertoires in COVID-19. Produced via immunoSEQ multiplex PCR; TCRdb's table is partial and in-frame only. The repertoire consists of roughly 73,000 clones, with about 88% occurring once and the leading ten covering approximately 4.1%. Sequencing was performed on peripheral blood. All receptors come from a man in his 70s with active COVID-19.

The chain combines TRBV18 with TRBJ1-1; 7 nucleotides align to TRBD1. Germline CDR1 is KGHSH and CDR2 is LQKENI. This CDR3 has 17 amino acids. V was pared by 0 bases and J by 1 base, with 8 bases of the junction left unmatched. CDR3 in DNA: TGTGCCAGCTCACCACCGGAGGGACAGCGAAAGAACACTGAAGCTTTCTTT. This encodes CASSPPEGQRKNTEAFF.

The chain combines TRBV19 with TRBJ1-1; D might be TRBD1 (5 bases). The germline V and J ends were trimmed by 5 bases and 1 base, with 14 bases remaining between them. In germline, CDR1 is LNHDA, CDR2 SQIVND (reference sequence). CDR3 length: 15 amino acids. Here the CDR3 DNA reads TGTGCCAGTAGTCCCGGGACTTCGGGGAACACTGAAGCTTTCTTT. This sequence encodes CASSPGTSGNTEAFF.

This sequence joins TRBV11-3 and TRBJ2-1; 10 nucleotides agree with TRBD2. CDR3 length: 16 amino acids. CDR1 and CDR2 (germline): SGHNT, YENEEA. The V gene end was trimmed by 5 bases and the J gene end by 9 bases; junction bases not matched to a gene: 13. CDR3: CASSLRGLAGVAEQFF. The CDR3 DNA reads as TGTGCCAGCAGCCTAAGGGGGCTAGCGGGAGTGGCTGAGCAGTTCTTC.

V and J are TRBV5-1 and TRBJ2-3; 10 bases fit TRBD1. CDR1 is SGHRS and CDR2 is YFSETQ in the germline V gene. The CDR3 totals 15 residues. The V segment lost 4 bases and the J segment 3 bases; nucleotides outside the gene matches: 5. CDR3 coding DNA: TGCGCCAGCAGCCTCCGACAGGGGGCGACAGATACGCAGTATTTT. Translating it yields CASSLRQGATDTQYF.

The chain links TRBV10-1 to TRBJ2-7; TRBD2 aligns across 8 bases. V was clipped by 7 bases and J by 2 bases; unmatched bases: 4. Germline loops: CDR1 WNHNN, CDR2 SYGVQD (reference sequence). The CDR3 contains 13 residues. The CDR3 bases are TGCGCCAGCACCGGACTAGCCCCCTACGAGCAGTACTTC. Its translation is CASTGLAPYEQYF.

The genes are TRBV7-8 and TRBJ2-2; 9 bases fit TRBD1. Germline loops: CDR1 SGHVS, CDR2 FQNEAQ. CDR3 length: 14 residues. The junction had 8 bases not matched to a gene; V was cut back by 10 bases and J by 5 bases. DNA of the CDR3: TGTGCCACTGGGGGACAGGGCCGGACCGGGGAGCTGTTTTTT. Translated: CATGGQGRTGELFF.

The chain carries TRBV29-1 and TRBJ2-7, with 9 bases that match TRBD2. The CDR3 has 14 residues. Germline V lookup: CDR1 SQVTM, CDR2 ANQGSEA. The V segment lost 8 bases and the J segment 4 bases; nucleotides outside the gene matches: 12. The CDR3 DNA is TGCAGCTACACACCCCATAGCGGGAGTTACGAGCAGTACTTC. It is translated as CSYTPHSGSYEQYF.

The chain is built from TRBV28 and TRBJ1-5; tentatively, D is TRBD1 (6 bases). The CDR3 covers 20 residues. The germline V gene has CDR1 MDHEN and CDR2 SYDVKM. Trimming stripped 3 bases from V and 0 bases from J, with 24 bases between. CDR3 DNA sequence: TGTGCCAGCAGTTTCTCACCAACCGGACAGAAACCTTATAGCAATCAGCCCCAGCATTTT. Amino acids: CASSFSPTGQKPYSNQPQHF.

J is TRBJ2-7 and V is TRBV27; D uncertain. CDR1 and CDR2 from the germline V gene are MNHEY and SMNVEV (reference sequence). Trimming stripped 5 bases from V and 1 base from J, with 6 bases between. This CDR3 is built from 12 residues. The CDR3 region has the DNA TGTGCCAGCAGTCCCCCATCCTACGAGCAGTACTTC. Translated, it gives CASSPPSYEQYF.

V gene TRBV25-1 combines with J gene TRBJ2-2; D is uncertain. This CDR3 spans 15 amino acids. V was shortened by 1 base and J by 4 bases, with 10 bases between the two germline ends. The V gene's germline CDR1 is MGHDK and CDR2 SYGVNS. CDR3 nucleotides: TGTGCCAGCAGTGAATTCGGCGGTCGCACCGGGGAGCTGTTTTTT. Translation: CASSEFGGRTGELFF. Full variable domain (rest looked up from reference TRBV25-1 and TRBJ2-2): EADIYQTPRYLVIGTGKKITLECSQTMGHDKMYWYQQDPGMELHLIHYSYGVNSTEKGDLSSESTVSRIRTEHFPLTLESARPSHTSQYLCASSEFGGRTGELFFGEGSRLTVL.

About this clone itself: A junction boundary mismatches the germline segment, possibly from a read error. CDR3 DNA sequence: TGCGCCGGGGAGGGGCCAGGTCTGACTGAAGCTTTCTTT. Translating it yields CAGEGPGLTEAFF. This chain joins TRBV6-5 and TRBJ1-1, with a possible D match to TRBD1 (5 bases). In germline, CDR1 is MNHEY, CDR2 SVGAGI. This CDR3 region has 13 residues.

The chain uses TRBV7-9 and TRBJ2-3, with TRBD2 matching 10 bases. The CDR3 loop spans 15 amino acids. J lost 2 bases, V lost 5 bases, and 4 bases had no gene match. Per the germline V gene, CDR1 is SEHNR and CDR2 is FQNEAQ (reference sequence). In DNA form, the CDR3 reads TGTGCCAGCAGCCCCCTAGCGGGGGACACAGATACGCAGTATTTT. Its translation: CASSPLAGDTDTQYF. The variable domain in full, completed from reference TRBV7-9 and TRBJ2-3, reads DTGVSQNPRHKITKRGQNVTFRCDPISEHNRLYWYRQTLGQGPEFLTYFQNEAQLEKSRLLSDRFSAERPKGSFSTLEIQRTEQGDSAMYLCASSPLAGDTDTQYFGPGTRLTVL.

The V and J genes are TRBV11-3 and TRBJ2-7; D not resolved. CDR3 length: 12 amino acids. V was clipped by 5 bases and J by 2 bases, with 7 bases between them. Per the germline V gene, CDR1 is SGHNT and CDR2 is YENEEA. The CDR3 DNA is TGTGCCAGCAGCCGACTCCCCTACGAGCAGTACTTC. This translates into CASSRLPYEQYF.

In this sample, this clone turned up a few times. The chain carries TRBV5-1 and TRBJ2-1; 14 bases match TRBD2. V dropped 7 bases and J dropped 4; count of bases not matched to a gene: 1. The CDR3 sequence is 14 residues long. Germline-derived CDR1 and CDR2 are SGHRS and YFSETQ. DNA of the CDR3: TGCGCCAGCCGACTAGCGGGAGGGTACAATGAGCAGTTCTTC. Translation: CASRLAGGYNEQFF.

The chain links TRBV30 to TRBJ2-2; D uncertain. The V gene's germline CDR1 is GTSNPN and CDR2 SVGIG (reference sequence). V lost 1 base and J lost 0, with 6 bases in between. CDR3 length: 14 residues. CDR3 amino acids: CAWSGQANTGELFF. CDR3 nucleotide sequence: TGTGCCTGGAGTGGGCAGGCGAACACCGGGGAGCTGTTTTTT. Drawing the rest from reference TRBV30 and TRBJ2-2, the complete variable domain is SQTIHQWPATLVQPVGSPLSLECTVEGTSNPNLYWYRQAAGRGLQLLFYSVGIGQISSEVPQNLSASRPQDRQFILSSKKLLLSDSGFYLCAWSGQANTGELFFGEGSRLTVL.

The V and J genes are TRBV29-1 and TRBJ2-7, with D maybe TRBD2 (6 bases). Per germline, CDR1 SQVTM and CDR2 ANQGSEA. The ends were cut back, 7 bases at V and 0 bases at J, with 19 bases in the middle. This CDR3 region has 15 residues. The CDR3 is CSGRRGGGSSYEQYF. For the CDR3, the DNA is TGCAGCGGGAGACGGGGCGGAGGGAGCTCCTACGAGCAGTACTTC.

This chain connects TRBV4-2 to TRBJ2-2; 7 bases align to TRBD2. This CDR3 has 13 amino acids. CDR1 is LGHNA and CDR2 is YNFKEQ in the germline V gene. Trimming took 4 bases from V and 4 from J; bases not matched to a gene: 0. CDR3 in amino acids: CASSRGGTGELFF. The CDR3 nucleotides read TGTGCCAGCAGCCGGGGGGGCACCGGGGAGCTGTTTTTT.

The V gene is TRBV30, the J gene TRBJ2-7, with D possibly TRBD2 on 6 matching bases. Germline V gives CDR1 GTSNPN, CDR2 SVGIG (reference sequence). The length of the CDR3 is 16 residues. V lost 3 bases to trimming and J lost 4 bases, with 22 bases between them. CDR3 nucleotide sequence: TGTGCCTGGAGGGGGTCGGGCGGGGCCGCCTTGTACGAGCAGTACTTC. It specifies CAWRGSGGAALYEQYF.

The chain is built from TRBV24-1 and TRBJ2-3, with 8 bases matching TRBD2. The CDR3 has 15 residues. Per the germline V gene, CDR1 is KGHDR and CDR2 is SFDVKD. V shed 4 bases and J 9 bases; nucleotides not matched to a gene: 11. The CDR3 coding sequence is TGTGCCACCAGTGACCCCGGGACTAGTGGGGCCACGCAGTATTTT. It yields the protein CATSDPGTSGATQYF.

CDR3 sequence reads: CASTGLGVGGYTF. CDR3 DNA: TGTGCCAGCACGGGGTTGGGAGTGGGTGGCTACACCTTC. The V gene is TRBV6-5, the J gene TRBJ1-2; D uncertain. Germline values: CDR1 MNHEY, CDR2 SVGAGI. V was cut by 7 bases and J by 7 bases, with 16 bases left in between. The CDR3 runs 13 residues.

This sequence joins TRBV3-1 (or the pseudogene TRBV3-2) and TRBJ2-1, with 16 positions matching TRBD2. CDR1 and CDR2 from the germline V gene are LGHDT and YNNKEL (reference sequence). The CDR3 has 16 residues. V shed 3 bases, J shed 10 bases, and the junction held 6 bases outside the gene matches. The CDR3 loop reads CASSHPGTSGRAEQFF. For the CDR3, the DNA is TGTGCCAGCAGCCACCCCGGGACTAGCGGGAGGGCCGAGCAGTTCTTC.

The rearrangement uses TRBV9 and TRBJ2-1; 8 nucleotides line up with TRBD2. CDR1 SGDLS and CDR2 YYNGEE come from the germline V gene. V trimming: 1 base; J trimming: 8 bases; junction bases outside the gene matches: 8. The CDR3 spans 15 residues. CDR3 in amino acids: CASSVSAGGRDEQFF. CDR3 DNA sequence: TGTGCCAGCAGCGTAAGTGCGGGAGGTAGGGATGAGCAGTTCTTC. The variable domain in full, with the rest retrieved from reference TRBV9 and TRBJ2-1, is DSGVTQTPKHLITATGQRVTLRCSPRSGDLSVYWYQQSLDQGLQFLIQYYNGEERAKGNILERFSAQQFPDLHSELNLSSLELGDSALYFCASSVSAGGRDEQFFGPGTRLTVL.